One and the same sample provided the 18 T cell receptor beta chains below, sequenced in a study of blood T cells in healthy people across ages. A second PCR, run for roughly 7 to 12 cycles, used a sample-barcoded 5' primer plus a J-beta primer mix. MiXCR was run by TCRdb on the 5' RACE reads, yielding one entry per CDR3 protein. The sample has about 1.1 million distinct CDR3 sequences, approximately 38% seen once. Material for sequencing was blood. Receptor source: a man aged 18 to 30 in good health.

This clonotype showed up just a few times. The rearrangement joins TRBV5-4 to TRBJ1-2; 7 nucleotides agree with TRBD1. Trimming cost V 6 bases and J 7 bases; bases outside gene matches: 9. Per the germline V gene, CDR1 is SGHNT and CDR2 is YYREEE (reference sequence). CDR3 size: 13 residues. CDR3 DNA sequence: TGTGCCAGCACCGTAGACAGGGCTTTTGGCTACACCTTC. This codes for CASTVDRAFGYTF. The variable domain in full, with the rest retrieved from reference TRBV5-4 and TRBJ1-2, is ETGVTQSPTHLIKTRGQQVTLRCSSQSGHNTVSWYQQALGQGPQFIFQYYREEENGRGNFPPRFSGLQFPNYSSELNVNALELDDSALYLCASTVDRAFGYTFGSGTRLTVV.

V is TRBV6-5 and J is TRBJ1-1; 12 nucleotides agree with TRBD1. This CDR3 has 15 amino acids. The J segment lost 12 bases and the V segment lost 6 bases, leaving 14 bases of the junction unmatched. The germline V gene has CDR1 MNHEY and CDR2 SVGAGI. The CDR3: CASSPSPGTGGLTFF. DNA for the CDR3: TGTGCCAGCAGCCCCTCCCCCGGGACAGGGGGCTTGACTTTCTTT.

This clonotype was found once. The genes are TRBV12-3 or TRBV12-4 and TRBJ2-1; 11 bases match TRBD2. CDR3 length: 19 residues. Trimming took 7 bases from V and 6 from J; bases not matched to a gene: 20. CDR3 residues: CASTPSRFGLAGSSNEQFF. The CDR3 bases are TGTGCCAGCACGCCCTCCCGGTTTGGACTAGCGGGTTCTTCCAATGAGCAGTTCTTC.

The chain combines TRBV19 with TRBJ1-5, with unresolved D. The CDR3 totals 15 residues. Germline CDR1 is LNHDA and CDR2 is SQIVND (reference sequence). Trimming took off 4 bases at V and 4 bases at J, with 14 bases between the two ends. CDR3 in DNA: TGTGCCAGTAGTACTACCCTCAGTCCTAATCAGCCCCAGCATTTT. Translating it yields CASSTTLSPNQPQHF.

The J gene is TRBJ1-2, the V gene TRBV2; unclear D gene. Trimming took 4 bases from V and 4 from J, leaving 13 bases between them. The CDR3 length is 14 residues. Germline-derived CDR1 and CDR2 are SNHLY and FYNNEI. The CDR3 sequence is CASSASPRTYGYTF. The CDR3 DNA sequence: TGTGCCAGCAGTGCGTCCCCTAGAACCTATGGCTACACCTTC.

This clonotype occurred many times. The chain combines TRBV10-3 with TRBJ2-1, with 9 bases lining up with TRBD2. V trimming: 0 bases; J trimming: 4 bases; junction bases outside the gene matches: 4. Germline assignment: CDR1 ENHRY and CDR2 SYGVKD. The CDR3 runs 16 residues. The CDR3 bases are TGTGCCATCAGTGAGTCGGGTAGCGGGGGATACAATGAGCAGTTCTTC. Translating gives CAISESGSGGYNEQFF.

V usage is TRBV11-2 and J usage is TRBJ1-1; weak D call: TRBD1 (5 bases). Trimming took off 5 bases at V and 2 bases at J, with 18 bases between the two ends. Germline V gene sequence: CDR1 SGHAT, CDR2 FQNNGV. This CDR3 contains 16 residues. Here the CDR3 DNA reads TGTGCCAGCAGCGCGCGGGGCGGGGCAGGCAACACTGAAGCTTTCTTT. Its protein is CASSARGGAGNTEAFF.

This clonotype was counted between two and nine times. This rearrangement joins TRBV4-2 to TRBJ2-5; 9 nucleotides align to TRBD2. The CDR3 sequence is 16 residues long. The germline V gene encodes CDR1 LGHNA and CDR2 YNFKEQ. The J segment lost 5 bases and the V segment lost 1 base, leaving 8 bases of the junction unmatched. CDR3 amino acids: CASSQVLASGTETQYF. In nucleotides, the CDR3 is TGTGCCAGCAGCCAAGTCCTGGCTAGCGGGACTGAGACCCAGTACTTC.

The chain carries TRBV6-2 or TRBV6-3 and TRBJ2-1, with D uncertain. Trimming stripped 4 bases from V and 4 bases from J, with 8 bases between. Germline CDR1 is MNHEY and CDR2 is SVGEGT. The CDR3 extends over 13 amino acids. The CDR3 bases are TGTGCCAGCAGTTCCCGAATGTACAATGAGCAGTTCTTC. Its protein product is CASSSRMYNEQFF.

The chain carries TRBV19 and TRBJ1-4; D ambiguous. The CDR3 totals 15 residues. V shed 3 bases and J shed 0 bases, with 8 bases lying between them. Germline-derived CDR1 and CDR2 are LNHDA and SQIVND (reference sequence). The CDR3 region is CASSIGTATNEKLFF. The CDR3 bases are TGTGCCAGTAGTATTGGAACAGCAACTAATGAAAAACTGTTTTTT. Using reference TRBV19 and TRBJ1-4 for the parts outside the CDR3, the full variable domain is DGGITQSPKYLFRKEGQNVTLSCEQNLNHDAMYWYRQDPGQGLRLIYYSQIVNDFQKGDIAEGYSVSREKKESFPLTVTSAQKNPTAFYLCASSIGTATNEKLFFGSGTQLSVL.

This clonotype was observed a handful of times. The genes are TRBV5-6 and TRBJ1-1; unclear D gene. V shed 1 base and J shed 6 bases, with 13 bases lying between them. Germline V CDR1 and CDR2: SGHDT, YYEEEE. CDR3 length: 14 residues. The CDR3 is CASSLYSEHSEAFF. In nucleotides, the CDR3 is TGTGCCAGCAGCTTGTACAGCGAACATTCTGAAGCTTTCTTT.

This chain connects TRBV29-1 to TRBJ2-1; TRBD2 agrees at 8 bases. The CDR3 is 14 residues long. Germline values: CDR1 SQVTM, CDR2 ANQGSEA. J gave up 4 bases and V 4 bases, and 6 bases lay outside the gene matches. CDR3 nucleotides: TGCAGCGTTGTTGCGGGGGGACGTTACAATGAGCAGTTCTTC. Residues: CSVVAGGRYNEQFF.

This sequence joins TRBV28 and TRBJ1-2; perhaps TRBD1 as D (6 bases). V was shortened by 6 bases and J by 4 bases, with 12 bases between the two germline ends. The CDR3 spans 13 residues. CDR1 MDHEN and CDR2 SYDVKM come from the germline V gene. The CDR3, as DNA: TGTGCCAGCAGGAGTACACAGGGCTATGGCTACACCTTC. Translating gives CASRSTQGYGYTF.

The chain employs TRBV2 and TRBJ2-1; no reliable D call. Trimming shortened V by 5 bases and J by 4 bases, and 15 bases separated the two germline ends. The CDR3 has 15 residues. Germline V gives CDR1 SNHLY, CDR2 FYNNEI. The CDR3 protein is CASSRLQGPYNEQFF. CDR3 nucleotides: TGTGCCAGCAGTAGGCTTCAAGGGCCATACAATGAGCAGTTCTTC.

The rearrangement uses TRBV29-1 and TRBJ2-1; the D gene is possibly TRBD2 (6 bases). Trimming took off 4 bases at V and 7 bases at J, with 8 bases between the two ends. CDR3 length equals 11 residues. From germline, CDR1 is SQVTM and CDR2 ANQGSEA. The CDR3 loop reads CSVVGGNEQFF. The CDR3 nucleotides read TGCAGCGTTGTTGGGGGGAATGAGCAGTTCTTC.

This clonotype has more than one count but fewer than ten. This chain's CDR3 is CAISEGEENTEAFF. The DNA of the CDR3 is TGTGCCATCAGTGAGGGTGAGGAGAACACTGAAGCTTTCTTT. This sequence joins TRBV10-3 and TRBJ1-1; D not certain. CDR1 and CDR2 (germline): ENHRY, SYGVKD. The CDR3 runs to 14 residues. Trimming stripped 2 bases from V and 1 base from J, with 8 bases between.

There are a few counts of this clonotype. This chain joins TRBV4-1 and TRBJ2-3, with D perhaps matching TRBD1 or TRBD2 (5 bases each). V lost 0 bases, J lost 2 bases, and 15 bases lay in between. Germline V gene lookup returns CDR1 MGHRA and CDR2 YSYEKL. The CDR3 covers 17 residues. The CDR3: CASSQELPGTYTDTQYF. For the CDR3, the DNA is TGCGCCAGCAGCCAAGAGCTCCCAGGGACCTACACAGATACGCAGTATTTT.

The chain couples TRBV20-1 to TRBJ2-5; no clear D gene. CDR3 length equals 15 residues. V gave up 4 bases and J gave up 1 base, with 16 bases separating them. Germline values: CDR1 DFQATT, CDR2 SNEGSKA (reference sequence). The CDR3 sequence is CSATLRRSSQETQYF. The CDR3 DNA is TGCAGTGCTACCCTAAGGCGGAGCTCCCAAGAGACCCAGTACTTC.